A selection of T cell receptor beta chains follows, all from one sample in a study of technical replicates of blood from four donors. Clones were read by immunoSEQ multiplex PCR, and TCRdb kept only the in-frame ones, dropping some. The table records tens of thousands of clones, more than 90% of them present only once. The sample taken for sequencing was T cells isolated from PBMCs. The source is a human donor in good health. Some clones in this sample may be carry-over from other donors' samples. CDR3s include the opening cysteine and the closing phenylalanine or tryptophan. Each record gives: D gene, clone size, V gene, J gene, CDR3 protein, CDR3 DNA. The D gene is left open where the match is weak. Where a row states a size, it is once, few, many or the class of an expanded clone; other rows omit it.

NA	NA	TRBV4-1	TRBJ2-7	CASSQDSYSFTYEQYF	TGCGCCAGCAGCCAAGATAGTTATAGCTTCACCTACGAGCAGTACTTC
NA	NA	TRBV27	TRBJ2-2	CASSSTGFYSGELFF	TGTGCCAGCAGTTCGACAGGTTTTTACAGCGGGGAGCTGTTTTTT
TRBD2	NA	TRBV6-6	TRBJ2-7	CASSWGTSGLYEQYF	TGTGCCAGCAGTTGGGGGACTAGCGGGCTCTACGAGCAGTACTTC
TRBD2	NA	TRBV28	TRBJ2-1	CASKLDGRAYNEQFF	TGTGCCAGCAAACTTGACGGGAGGGCCTACAATGAGCAGTTCTTC
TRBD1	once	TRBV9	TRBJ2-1	CASSAYLIWDRGVHNEQFF	TGTGCCAGCAGCGCGTACTTAATCTGGGACAGGGGGGTCCACAATGAGCAGTTCTTC
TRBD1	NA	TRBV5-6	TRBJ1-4	CASSSLTGGDEKLFF	TGTGCCAGCAGCTCCCTAACAGGGGGGGATGAAAAACTGTTTTTT
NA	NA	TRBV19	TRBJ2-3	CASRGSSDTQYF	TGTGCCAGTAGAGGGAGCTCAGATACGCAGTATTTT
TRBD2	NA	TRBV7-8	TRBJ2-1	CASSSTSGVYNEQFF	TGTGCCAGCAGTTCGACTAGCGGCGTCTACAATGAGCAGTTCTTC
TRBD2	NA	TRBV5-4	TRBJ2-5	CASSFEGGETQYF	TGTGCCAGCAGCTTCGAGGGAGGGGAGACCCAGTACTTC
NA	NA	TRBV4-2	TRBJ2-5	CASSLESWETQYF	TGTGCCAGCAGCCTGGAGTCCTGGGAGACCCAGTACTTC
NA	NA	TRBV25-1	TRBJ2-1	CASSSREQFF	TGTGCCAGCAGTTCCCGTGAGCAGTTCTTC
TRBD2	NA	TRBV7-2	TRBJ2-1	CASRLAGGYYNEQFF	TGTGCCAGCAGGTTAGCGGGAGGGTACTACAATGAGCAGTTCTTC
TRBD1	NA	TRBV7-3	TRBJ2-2	CASSPRQGGFGELFF	TGTGCCAGCAGCCCGCGACAGGGGGGGTTCGGGGAGCTGTTTTTT
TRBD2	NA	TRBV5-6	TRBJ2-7	CASSFRDYSSYEQYF	TGTGCCAGCAGCTTTAGGGACTACAGCTCCTACGAGCAGTACTTC
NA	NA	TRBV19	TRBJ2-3	CASSAGDSTDTQYF	TGTGCCAGTAGTGCCGGAGATAGCACAGATACGCAGTATTTT
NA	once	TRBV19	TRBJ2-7	CASSMTASYEQYF	TGTGCCAGTAGTATGACAGCCTCCTACGAGCAGTACTTC
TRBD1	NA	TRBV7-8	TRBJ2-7	CASVGQGSSYEQYF	TGTGCCAGCGTGGGACAGGGAAGCTCCTACGAGCAGTACTTC
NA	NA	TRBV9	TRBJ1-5	CASSSRGGDNQPQHF	TGTGCCAGCAGCTCCCGCGGGGGGGACAATCAGCCCCAGCATTTT
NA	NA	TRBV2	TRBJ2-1	CASIGAYNEQFF	TGTGCCAGCATAGGGGCCTACAATGAGCAGTTCTTC
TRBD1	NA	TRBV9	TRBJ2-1	CASSVGTGGSYNEQFF	TGTGCCAGCAGCGTAGGAACAGGGGGTTCCTACAATGAGCAGTTCTTC
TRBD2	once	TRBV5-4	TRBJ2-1	CASSHSGSDNEQFF	TGTGCCAGCAGCCATAGCGGGAGCGACAATGAGCAGTTCTTC
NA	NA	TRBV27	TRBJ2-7	CASSRLTESYEQYF	TGTGCCAGCAGCAGACTGACAGAGTCCTACGAGCAGTACTTC
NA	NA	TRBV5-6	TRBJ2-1	CASSLGTKEFF	TGTGCCAGCAGCTTGGGGACTAAGGAGTTCTTC
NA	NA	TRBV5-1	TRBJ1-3	CASSLDRYPHTIYF	TGCGCCAGCAGCTTGGACAGATACCCCCACACCATATATTTT
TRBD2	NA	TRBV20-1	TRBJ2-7	CSARGGYEQYF	TGCAGTGCACGGGGGGGGTACGAGCAGTACTTC
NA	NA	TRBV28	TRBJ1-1	CASSSVASTEAFF	TGTGCCAGCAGCTCGGTGGCTAGCACTGAAGCTTTCTTT
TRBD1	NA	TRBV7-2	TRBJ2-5	CASSLGQGRSETQYF	TGTGCCAGCAGCTTAGGACAGGGGCGCTCAGAGACCCAGTACTTC
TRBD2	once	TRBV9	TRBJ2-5	CASSVEIGVAGQETQYF	TGTGCCAGCAGCGTAGAGATTGGGGTAGCGGGACAAGAGACCCAGTACTTC
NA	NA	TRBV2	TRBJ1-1	CASRLGPKEIAFF	TGTGCCAGCAGGCTGGGCCCTAAAGAGATAGCTTTCTTT
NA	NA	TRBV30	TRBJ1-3	CAWSVGLRSGNTIYF	TGTGCCTGGAGTGTAGGACTCCGCTCTGGAAACACCATATATTTT
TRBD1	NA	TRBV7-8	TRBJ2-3	CASSSKTGVTDTQYF	TGTGCCAGCAGCTCAAAGACAGGGGTTACAGATACGCAGTATTTT
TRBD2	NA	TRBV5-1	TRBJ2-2	CASSRLAGGKTGELFF	TGCGCCAGCAGCCGTCTAGCGGGAGGTAAAACCGGGGAGCTGTTTTTT
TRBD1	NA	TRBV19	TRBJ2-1	CASRTTGTGSGYEQFF	TGTGCCAGTAGAACTACCGGGACAGGGAGCGGATATGAGCAGTTCTTC
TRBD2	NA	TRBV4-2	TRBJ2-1	CASSQNDGTSNEQFF	TGTGCCAGCAGCCAAAACGACGGGACTAGCAATGAGCAGTTCTTC
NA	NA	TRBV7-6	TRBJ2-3	CASSLALGLTDTQYF	TGTGCCAGCAGCTTAGCGCTAGGCCTAACAGATACGCAGTATTTT
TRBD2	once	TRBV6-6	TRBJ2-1	CASSYSREARNEQFF	TGTGCCAGCAGTTACAGCCGGGAGGCGCGAAATGAGCAGTTCTTC
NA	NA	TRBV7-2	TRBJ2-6	CASSAAATGANVLTF	TGTGCCAGCAGCGCCGCTGCGACTGGGGCCAACGTCCTGACTTTC
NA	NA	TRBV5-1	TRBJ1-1	CASSLGSQGNTEAFF	TGCGCCAGCAGCTTGGGTTCCCAGGGGAACACTGAAGCTTTCTTT
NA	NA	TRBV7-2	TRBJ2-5	CASSLVQGGQETQYF	TGTGCCAGCAGCTTAGTCCAGGGTGGGCAAGAGACCCAGTACTTC
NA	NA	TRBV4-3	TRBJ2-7	CASTGQYF	TGCGCCAGCACAGGGCAGTACTTC
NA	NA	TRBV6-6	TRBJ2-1	CASSSWGEPYNEQFF	TGTGCCAGCAGTTCTTGGGGAGAGCCCTACAATGAGCAGTTCTTC
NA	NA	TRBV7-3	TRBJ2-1	CASSPKTGTVDNEQFF	TGTGCCAGCAGCCCTAAGACCGGGACTGTTGATAATGAGCAGTTCTTC
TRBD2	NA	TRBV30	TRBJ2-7	CAWSVLTSGDSYEQYF	TGTGCCTGGAGTGTTTTAACTAGCGGGGACTCCTACGAGCAGTACTTC
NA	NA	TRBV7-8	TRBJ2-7	CASSLRQEAYEQYF	TGTGCCAGCAGCTTGCGCCAGGAGGCCTACGAGCAGTACTTC
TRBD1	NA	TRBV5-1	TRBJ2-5	CASSFSGTEETQYF	TGCGCCAGCAGCTTTAGTGGGACAGAAGAGACCCAGTACTTC